These 28 T cell receptor beta chains came from one sample sequenced in a study of T cell changes during pregnancy in multiple sclerosis. Sequencing used immunoSEQ multiplex PCR; TCRdb keeps in-frame clones, though not all of them. The repertoire includes tens of thousands of clones, 85% to 95% of them detected once, and roughly 0.6% sits in the top ten. Sequencing was performed on CD4+ T cells from peripheral blood mononuclear cells, taken in the third trimester of pregnancy. These receptors came from a female donor with multiple sclerosis, enrolled in a pregnancy study.

In this sample, this clone turned up a few times. The rearrangement joins TRBV29-1 to TRBJ1-1; unclear D gene. V gave up 4 bases and J gave up 1 base, with 13 bases separating them. CDR1 is SQVTM, CDR2 ANQGSEA, per germline. The CDR3 sequence is 14 residues long. The CDR3 region has the DNA TGCAGCGTTGTCGGGTTACGGGGGAACACTGAAGCTTTCTTT. Protein: CSVVGLRGNTEAFF.

The J gene is TRBJ1-2, the V gene TRBV4-1; the match to TRBD1 covers 8 bases. Germline-derived CDR1 and CDR2 are MGHRA and YSYEKL. Trimming took 3 bases from V and 3 from J; bases not matched to a gene: 6. CDR3 length: 15 residues. The CDR3 loop reads CASSQRTGRYYGYTF. CDR3 DNA sequence: TGCGCCAGCAGCCAGAGGACAGGGAGGTACTATGGCTACACCTTC.

The rearrangement links TRBV5-8 to TRBJ2-7; D is perhaps TRBD2 (5 bases). Looked up from germline, CDR1 is SGHTS and CDR2 is YDEGEE. The CDR3 is 14 amino acids. The V and J ends lost 1 base and 7 bases respectively, with 15 bases between them. CDR3 sequence reads: CASSLSLALREQYF. In DNA form, the CDR3 reads TGTGCCAGCAGCTTGAGCCTAGCTCTAAGGGAGCAGTACTTC.

This clone was recorded once. The chain employs TRBV6-6 and TRBJ2-1, with a weak D call TRBD1 (6 bases). Germline V gives CDR1 MNHNY, CDR2 SVGAGI (reference sequence). V shed 11 bases and J shed 9 bases, with 14 bases lying between them. CDR3 length equals 11 residues. The CDR3 DNA reads as TGTGCCGCCTCAGGGGAGACTGAGCAGTTCTTC. Residues: CAASGETEQFF.

The chain employs TRBV10-3 and TRBJ2-3; 7 bases line up with TRBD1. CDR1 is ENHRY and CDR2 is SYGVKD in the germline V gene. The length of the CDR3 is 14 residues. Trimming took 7 bases from V and 0 from J; bases not matched to a gene: 4. CDR3: CAINPTGSTDTQYF. The CDR3 DNA reads TGTGCCATCAATCCGACAGGGAGCACAGATACGCAGTATTTT.

This clone occurred once. This sequence joins TRBV5-1 and TRBJ2-5, with no clear D. The CDR3 length is 15 residues. In germline, CDR1 is SGHRS, CDR2 YFSETQ. V was pared by 0 bases and J by 4 bases, with 13 bases between. The CDR3 sequence is CASSLEGVEVETQYF. The CDR3 nucleotides read TGCGCCAGCAGCTTGGAAGGAGTTGAGGTAGAGACCCAGTACTTC.

This clone was counted a single time. V usage is TRBV7-9 and J usage is TRBJ2-1; 7 bases fit TRBD2. The CDR3 runs to 14 residues. Germline V CDR1 and CDR2: SEHNR, FQNEAQ (reference sequence). The ends lost 1 base at V and 12 bases at J; junction bases unmatched: 9. CDR3 nucleotide sequence: TGTGCCAGCAGCTTAGATGGACTAGGAAGTGGGCAGTTCTTC. It encodes CASSLDGLGSGQFF.

This chain uses TRBV19 with TRBJ2-1; 7 positions match TRBD1. Unmatched junction bases numbered 5, after V lost 5 bases and J lost 7 bases. Germline values: CDR1 LNHDA, CDR2 SQIVND (reference sequence). This CDR3 is built from 13 residues. The CDR3 reads CASSDHRGNEQFF. CDR3 DNA: TGTGCCAGTAGTGATCACAGGGGAAATGAGCAGTTCTTC.

A single count supports this clone. The V gene is TRBV18, the J gene TRBJ2-1; possibly TRBD2 for D (6 bases). There are 13 residues in the CDR3. V was shortened by 2 bases and J by 9 bases, with 11 bases between the two germline ends. Germline V lookup: CDR1 KGHSH, CDR2 LQKENI. The CDR3, as DNA: TGTGCCAGCTCACCAGGAGGGGCGGGTGAGCAGTTCTTC. It translates to CASSPGGAGEQFF. The entire variable domain, with the rest obtained from reference TRBV18 and TRBJ2-1, is as follows: NAGVMQNPRHLVRRRGQEARLRCSPMKGHSHVYWYRQLPEEGLKFMVYLQKENIIDESGMPKERFSAEFPKEGPSILRIQQVVRGDSAAYFCASSPGGAGEQFFGPGTRLTVL.

This sequence joins TRBV19 and TRBJ2-7; no reliable D call. Per the germline V gene, CDR1 is LNHDA and CDR2 is SQIVND (reference sequence). Trimming took 6 bases from V and 1 from J, leaving 10 bases between them. The CDR3 is 13 amino acids. The CDR3 loop reads CASSLRASYEQYF. CDR3 nucleotide sequence: TGTGCCAGTAGCCTAAGAGCGTCCTACGAGCAGTACTTC.

The rearrangement links TRBV28 to TRBJ2-4; 11 bases line up with TRBD2. Trimming at V came to 4 bases and at J to 3 bases, leaving 5 bases not matched to a gene. The CDR3 has 16 amino acids. Germline V gives CDR1 MDHEN, CDR2 SYDVKM. CDR3 nucleotides: TGTGCCAGCAGTTCGCTAGCGGGAGGAGGCAAAAACATTCAGTACTTC. Translated: CASSSLAGGGKNIQYF.

CDR3 DNA: TGTGCCTGGAGTGGGGCACTCAATTACGAGCAGTACTTC. Translating it yields CAWSGALNYEQYF. The rearrangement uses TRBV30 and TRBJ2-7; D gene uncertain. V gave up 1 base and J gave up 4 bases, with 11 bases separating them. Germline V CDR1 and CDR2: GTSNPN, SVGIG (reference sequence). This CDR3 is 13 amino acids long.

The chain links TRBV18 to TRBJ1-4; a possible D gene is TRBD1 (6 bases). Deletions cut 2 bases from V and 4 bases from J, with 17 bases between. Germline CDR1 and CDR2: KGHSH and LQKENI. The CDR3 is 17 residues long. The CDR3 nucleotides are TGTGCCAGCTCACCATTCATCGGGCAGGGGAATAATGAAAAACTGTTTTTT. It translates to CASSPFIGQGNNEKLFF.

The chain employs TRBV10-1 and TRBJ1-1, with D unclear. Per the germline V gene, CDR1 is WNHNN and CDR2 is SYGVQD (reference sequence). CDR3 length equals 13 residues. Between the trimmed V and J ends, which lost 3 bases and 2 bases, there was a span of 7 bases. DNA of the CDR3: TGCGCCAGCAGTGAACAGATTAACACTGAAGCTTTCTTT. This codes for CASSEQINTEAFF.

The V and J genes are TRBV10-3 and TRBJ2-5; TRBD2 matches at 10 bases. The V segment lost 1 base and the J segment 2 bases; nucleotides outside the gene matches: 4. CDR1 and CDR2 (germline): ENHRY, SYGVKD. This CDR3 spans 16 amino acids. The chain's CDR3 is CAISEFLAGVQETQYF. CDR3 sequence (DNA): TGTGCCATCAGTGAGTTTCTAGCGGGAGTACAAGAGACCCAGTACTTC.

Written as DNA, the CDR3 is TGCGCCAGCAGCTCAACTAGCGGGGGCTGGTGGGAGCAGTTCTTC. Its protein is CASSSTSGGWWEQFF. This chain connects TRBV5-1 to TRBJ2-1; 11 positions agree with TRBD2. V shed 3 bases and J 10 bases; nucleotides not matched to a gene: 9. The CDR3 covers 15 residues. CDR1 SGHRS and CDR2 YFSETQ come from the germline V gene.

The genes are TRBV28 and TRBJ2-7; D is undetermined. The V end was cut by 2 bases, the J end by 5 bases, with 19 bases between. The CDR3 covers 16 residues. Germline-derived CDR1 and CDR2 are MDHEN and SYDVKM. CDR3 DNA: TGTGCCAGCAGTTTAGATCGGCCGGAAAGGAGCAACGAGCAGTACTTC. Translation gives CASSLDRPERSNEQYF.

For the CDR3, the DNA is TGTGCCAGCAGCCTAGGGGGGCAGGGGCAGCCCCAGCATTTT. Its protein is CASSLGGQGQPQHF. V gene TRBV11-2 combines with J gene TRBJ1-5, with D possibly being TRBD1 (6 bases). V lost 5 bases, J lost 7 bases, and 15 bases lay in between. CDR1 is SGHAT, CDR2 FQNNGV, per germline. The CDR3 loop spans 14 amino acids.

This rearrangement joins TRBV30 to TRBJ2-2, with D possibly being TRBD2 (5 bases). Between the trimmed V and J ends, which lost 3 bases and 7 bases, there was a span of 15 bases. In germline, CDR1 is GTSNPN, CDR2 SVGIG (reference sequence). CDR3 length equals 14 residues. CDR3: CAWSRGADFGELFF. In DNA form, the CDR3 reads TGTGCCTGGAGCCGGGGAGCCGATTTCGGGGAGCTGTTTTTT.

This clone was detected once. The chain employs TRBV7-6 and TRBJ2-7; TRBD2 agrees at 9 bases. The CDR3 sequence is 18 residues long. With 2 bases clipped from V and 2 bases from J, the junction kept 13 bases outside the gene matches. CDR1 and CDR2 (germline): SGHVS, FNYEAQ. The CDR3 reads CASSLQFDSGGDTYEQYF. For the CDR3, the DNA is TGTGCCAGCAGCTTACAGTTCGATAGCGGGGGAGATACCTACGAGCAGTACTTC.

The J gene is TRBJ2-1, the V gene TRBV10-3; 10 bases map to TRBD2. Germline V gene lookup returns CDR1 ENHRY and CDR2 SYGVKD. The trim removed 2 bases at V and 8 bases at J, leaving 12 bases unmatched. The CDR3 contains 17 residues. CDR3 nucleotide sequence: TGTGCCATCAGTGAGCCCTCTCAAGCGGGAGGGCCAGATGAGCAGTTCTTC. Its protein is CAISEPSQAGGPDEQFF.

The rearrangement uses TRBV7-2 and TRBJ2-2; 13 bases are shared with TRBD2. V gave up 5 bases and J gave up 7 bases; unmatched junction bases: 4. Germline CDR1 reads SGHTA; CDR2 reads FQGNSA. The CDR3 totals 15 residues. CDR3 loop: CASSQLAGGFGELFF. CDR3 in DNA: TGTGCCAGCAGCCAACTAGCGGGGGGGTTCGGGGAGCTGTTTTTT.

Written as DNA, the CDR3 is TGTGCCAGCAGCTTTTCGGGACAGGATAGAGATACGCAGTATTTT. This sequence encodes CASSFSGQDRDTQYF. J is TRBJ2-3 and V is TRBV7-3, with 8 bases lining up with TRBD1. The CDR3 length is 15 residues. CDR1 SGHTA and CDR2 FQGTGA come from the germline V gene. Trimming at V came to 3 bases and at J to 5 bases, leaving 7 bases not matched to a gene.

V usage is TRBV29-1 and J usage is TRBJ2-5; no clear D. Trimming cost V 4 bases and J 2 bases, with 11 bases left between them. The CDR3 totals 13 residues. The germline CDR1 and CDR2 sequences are SQVTM and ANQGSEA. CDR3 sequence: CSVGQVLQETQYF. The CDR3, as DNA: TGCAGCGTTGGGCAGGTCCTTCAAGAGACCCAGTACTTC.

The V gene is TRBV7-6, the J gene TRBJ2-3, with 9 bases fitting TRBD2. CDR3 length: 15 amino acids. Germline CDR1 is SGHVS and CDR2 is FNYEAQ. Trimming cost V 5 bases and J 1 base; bases outside gene matches: 4. CDR3 amino acids: CASSPREGGTDTQYF. DNA of the CDR3: TGTGCCAGCAGCCCGCGGGAGGGGGGCACAGATACGCAGTATTTT.

The V call is TRBV6-6, the J call TRBJ2-6; 13 bases fit TRBD2. Germline assignment: CDR1 MNHNY and CDR2 SVGAGI (reference sequence). The CDR3 runs 15 residues. Losses at the gene ends were 8 bases for V and 3 bases for J; bases not matched to a gene: 1. The CDR3 here is CASWTSGSGANVLTF. CDR3 nucleotide sequence: TGTGCCAGCTGGACTAGCGGGAGTGGGGCCAACGTCCTGACTTTC.

V usage is TRBV5-6 and J usage is TRBJ2-5; D is perhaps TRBD1 (6 bases). CDR1 SGHDT and CDR2 YYEEEE come from the germline V gene. Trimming took 4 bases from V and 5 from J, leaving 15 bases between them. The CDR3 has 14 amino acids. CDR3: CASSPRTEGETQYF. Written as DNA, the CDR3 is TGTGCCAGCAGCCCACGGACAGAGGGGGAGACCCAGTACTTC. The full variable domain, with the rest looked up from reference TRBV5-6 and TRBJ2-5, is DAGVTQSPTHLIKTRGQQVTLRCSPKSGHDTVSWYQQALGQGPQFIFQYYEEEERQRGNFPDRFSGHQFPNYSSELNVNALLLGDSALYLCASSPRTEGETQYFGPGTRLLVL.

The J gene is TRBJ2-1, the V gene TRBV19; D might be TRBD1 (6 bases). Germline CDR1 reads LNHDA; CDR2 reads SQIVND (reference sequence). The CDR3 spans 14 residues. Trimming removed 6 bases at V and 1 base at J, with 10 bases between. CDR3 sequence reads: CASSTGYSYNEQFF. The CDR3, as DNA: TGTGCCAGTAGCACAGGGTATTCCTACAATGAGCAGTTCTTC.